This T cell receptor beta chain was captured in a study of blood T cell repertoires in COVID-19. The overall study: Some COVID-19 samples were acute and others convalescent; all came from the United States, Italy and Spain.

Trimming shortened V by 0 bases and J by 4 bases, and 13 bases separated the two germline ends. This CDR3 contains 15 residues. CDR1 and CDR2 from the germline V gene are SGHRS and YFSETQ. Sequencing was performed with immunoSEQ multiplex PCR; in TCRdb, only in-frame clones are kept and a portion is missing. The table has 50,000 to 80,000 clones, under 90% seen once. The source is a man aged 55 to 70 with acute or convalescent COVID-19. The chain is built from TRBV5-1 and TRBJ1-2, with D possibly being TRBD1 (6 bases). Sequenced sample: peripheral blood. DNA for the CDR3: TGCGCCAGCAGCTTGGAGGGACATACATCCTATGGCTACACCTTC. Translated: CASSLEGHTSYGYTF.